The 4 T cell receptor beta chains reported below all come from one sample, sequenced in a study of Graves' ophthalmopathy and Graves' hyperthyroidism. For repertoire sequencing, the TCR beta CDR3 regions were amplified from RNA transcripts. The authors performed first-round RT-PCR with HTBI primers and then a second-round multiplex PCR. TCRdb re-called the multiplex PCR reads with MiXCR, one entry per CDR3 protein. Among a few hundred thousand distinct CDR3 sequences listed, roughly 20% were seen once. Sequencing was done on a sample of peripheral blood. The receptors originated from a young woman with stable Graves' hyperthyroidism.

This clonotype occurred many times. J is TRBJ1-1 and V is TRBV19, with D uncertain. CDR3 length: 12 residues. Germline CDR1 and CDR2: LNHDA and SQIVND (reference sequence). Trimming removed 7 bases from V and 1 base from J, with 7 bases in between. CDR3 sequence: CASKRPNTEAFF. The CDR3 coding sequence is TGTGCCAGTAAAAGGCCGAACACTGAAGCTTTCTTT.

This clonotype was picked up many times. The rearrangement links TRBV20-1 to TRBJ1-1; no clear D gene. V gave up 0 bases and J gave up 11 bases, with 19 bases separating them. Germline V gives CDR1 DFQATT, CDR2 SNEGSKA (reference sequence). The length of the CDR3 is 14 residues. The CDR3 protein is CSARDQFFESTAFF. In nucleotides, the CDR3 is TGCAGTGCTAGAGATCAGTTCTTTGAGAGTACCGCTTTCTTT.

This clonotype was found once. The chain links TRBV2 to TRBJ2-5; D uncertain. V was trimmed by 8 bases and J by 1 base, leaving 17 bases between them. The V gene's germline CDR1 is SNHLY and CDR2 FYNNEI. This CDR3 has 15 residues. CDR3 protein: CASCGVPSRQETQYF. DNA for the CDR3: TGTGCCAGCTGTGGGGTCCCGAGTCGCCAAGAGACCCAGTACTTC.

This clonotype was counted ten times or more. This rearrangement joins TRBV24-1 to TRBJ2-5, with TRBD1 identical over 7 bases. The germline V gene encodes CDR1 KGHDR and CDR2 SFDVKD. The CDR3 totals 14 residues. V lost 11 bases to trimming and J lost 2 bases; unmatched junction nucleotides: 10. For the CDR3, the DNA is TGTGCCAACCCGTGGGGGACAGTACAAGAGACCCAGTACTTC. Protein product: CANPWGTVQETQYF.